A selection of T cell receptor beta chains follows, all from one sample in a study of cytomegalovirus exposure and HLA in healthy donors. This table comes from immunoSEQ multiplex PCR, and its TCRdb copy is limited to in-frame clones, with some not included. Of some 170,000 clones in the sample, about 95% are singletons; the top ten hold about 0.89%. Specimen: PBMCs. The receptors stem from a young woman in good health and CMV-seronegative. Each CDR3 is given with its conserved first and last residue. The D gene is left open where the match is weak. Only some rows state a clone size, as once, few, many or a class for expanded clones.

cdr3_length | clone_size | j_call | d_call | v_call | cdr3_nt | cdr3_aa
15 | . | TRBJ1-2 | TRBD1 | TRBV6-6 | TGTGCCAGCAGTTCGCCGGGACAGGGCGACTATGGCTACACCTTC | CASSSPGQGDYGYTF
15 | . | TRBJ2-3 | TRBD2 | TRBV7-6 | TGTGCCAGCAGCTTAGGGCGGGGGGGTGTGGATACGCAGTATTTT | CASSLGRGGVDTQYF
12 | . | TRBJ2-3 | . | TRBV11-2 | TGTGCCAGCAGCTTAGATCGACAGGCGCAGTATTTT | CASSLDRQAQYF
14 | . | TRBJ1-2 | TRBD1 | TRBV6-5 | TGTGCCAGCCGTAGGGACAGTCTCCTCTATGGCTACACCTTC | CASRRDSLLYGYTF
13 | . | TRBJ2-3 | . | TRBV2 | TGTGCCAGCAGTGGAGAGGGCCGAGATACGCAGTATTTT | CASSGEGRDTQYF
13 | . | TRBJ1-5 | . | TRBV19 | TGTGCCAGTAGGGCACAGGGCAGTCAGCCCCAGCATTTT | CASRAQGSQPQHF
14 | once | TRBJ2-7 | . | TRBV7-2 | TGTGCCAGCAGCTTTTCCGCGGCACCCATCGAGCAGTACTTC | CASSFSAAPIEQYF
14 | . | TRBJ2-5 | . | TRBV9 | TGTGCCAGCAGCGTAGACCAGCGTCGGGAGACCCAGTACTTC | CASSVDQRRETQYF
13 | . | TRBJ2-7 | TRBD1 | TRBV7-6 | TGTGCCAGCAGCACAGGACAGGGTAACGAGCAGTACTTC | CASSTGQGNEQYF
14 | . | TRBJ2-3 | . | TRBV25-1 | TGTGCCAGCAGTGGCCCTAGATTCGCAGATACGCAGTATTTT | CASSGPRFADTQYF
14 | . | TRBJ2-1 | . | TRBV18 | TGTGCCAGCTCCCAGTCGACTAGTAGGAATGAGCAGTTCTTC | CASSQSTSRNEQFF
12 | . | TRBJ2-5 | . | TRBV4-1 | TGCGCCAGCAGCCACACCGTCGGGGCCCAGTACTTC | CASSHTVGAQYF
13 | . | TRBJ1-1 | . | TRBV19 | TGTGCCAGTAGCGGGGGGCGCAACACTGAAGCTTTCTTT | CASSGGRNTEAFF
15 | . | TRBJ1-2 | TRBD1 | TRBV29-1 | TGCAGCGTTGACCGACAGGGGGCCACTAACTATGGCTACACCTTC | CSVDRQGATNYGYTF
14 | . | TRBJ2-7 | TRBD1 | TRBV5-1 | TGCGCCAGCAGCCACGGGGACAGGACCTACGAGCAGTACTTC | CASSHGDRTYEQYF
12 | . | TRBJ1-2 | . | TRBV5-1 | TGCGCCAGCAGCTTAGACAGCTATGGCTACACCTTC | CASSLDSYGYTF
17 | . | TRBJ2-7 | TRBD2 | TRBV11-1 | TGTGCCAGCAGCATACTCACACTAAGCGGGAGCTCCTACGAGCAGTACTTC | CASSILTLSGSSYEQYF
15 | . | TRBJ2-7 | TRBD2 | TRBV19 | TGTGCCAGTAGTATGGGTAGCGGGGGAGCGTACGAGCAGTACTTC | CASSMGSGGAYEQYF
15 | . | TRBJ2-1 | TRBD2 | TRBV7-2 | TGTGCCAGCAGTGAAGCGGGGGGGCCCTCCACCGTGCAGTTCTTC | CASSEAGGPSTVQFF
15 | . | TRBJ2-1 | TRBD1 | TRBV30 | TGTGCCTGGAGTAGGGACAGGGGGATCAACAATGAGCAGTTCTTC | CAWSRDRGINNEQFF
13 | . | TRBJ2-7 | . | TRBV7-2 | TGTGCCAGCAGCCCCTCGGGGTACTACGAGCAGTACTTC | CASSPSGYYEQYF
18 | . | TRBJ2-1 | . | TRBV9 | TGTGCCAGCAGCCTTGACACGACTCCTAGCGCCCTCGGCAATGAGCAGTTCTTC | CASSLDTTPSALGNEQFF